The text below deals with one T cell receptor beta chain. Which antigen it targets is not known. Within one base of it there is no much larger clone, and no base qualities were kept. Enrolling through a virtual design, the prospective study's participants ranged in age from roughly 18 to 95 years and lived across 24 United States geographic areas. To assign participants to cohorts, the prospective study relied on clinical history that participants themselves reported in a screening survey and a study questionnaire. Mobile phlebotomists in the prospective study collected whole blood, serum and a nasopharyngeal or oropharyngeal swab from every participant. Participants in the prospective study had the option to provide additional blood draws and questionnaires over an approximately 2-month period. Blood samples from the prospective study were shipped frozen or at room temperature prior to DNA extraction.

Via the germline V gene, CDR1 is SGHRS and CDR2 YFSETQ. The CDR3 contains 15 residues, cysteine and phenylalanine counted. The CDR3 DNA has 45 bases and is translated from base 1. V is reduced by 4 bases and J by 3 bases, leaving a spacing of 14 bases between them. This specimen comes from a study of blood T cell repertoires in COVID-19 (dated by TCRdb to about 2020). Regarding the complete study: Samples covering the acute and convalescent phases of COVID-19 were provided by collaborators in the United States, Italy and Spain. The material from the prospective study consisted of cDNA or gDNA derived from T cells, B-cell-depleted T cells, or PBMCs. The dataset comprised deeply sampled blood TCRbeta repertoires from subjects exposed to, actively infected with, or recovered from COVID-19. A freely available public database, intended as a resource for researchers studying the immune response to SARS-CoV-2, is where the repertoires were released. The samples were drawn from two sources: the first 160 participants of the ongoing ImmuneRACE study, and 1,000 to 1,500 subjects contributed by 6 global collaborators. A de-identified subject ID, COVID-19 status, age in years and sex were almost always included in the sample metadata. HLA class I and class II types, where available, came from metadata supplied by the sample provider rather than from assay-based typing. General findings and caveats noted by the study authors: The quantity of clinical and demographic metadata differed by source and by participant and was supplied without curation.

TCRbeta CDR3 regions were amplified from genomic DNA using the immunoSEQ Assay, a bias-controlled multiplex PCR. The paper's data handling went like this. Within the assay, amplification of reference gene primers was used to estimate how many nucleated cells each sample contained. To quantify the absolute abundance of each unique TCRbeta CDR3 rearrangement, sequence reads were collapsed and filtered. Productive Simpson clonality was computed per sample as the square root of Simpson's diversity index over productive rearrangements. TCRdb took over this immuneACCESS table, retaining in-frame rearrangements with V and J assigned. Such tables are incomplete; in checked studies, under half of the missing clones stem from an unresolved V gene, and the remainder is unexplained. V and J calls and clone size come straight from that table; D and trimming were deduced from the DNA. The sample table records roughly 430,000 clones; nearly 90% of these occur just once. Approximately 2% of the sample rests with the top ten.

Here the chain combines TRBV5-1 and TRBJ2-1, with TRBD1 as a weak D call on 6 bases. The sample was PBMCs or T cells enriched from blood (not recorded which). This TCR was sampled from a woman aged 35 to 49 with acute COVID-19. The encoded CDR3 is CASSPGQNYYNEQFF. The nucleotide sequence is TGCGCCAGCAGCCCAGGACAGAACTACTACAATGAGCAGTTCTTC. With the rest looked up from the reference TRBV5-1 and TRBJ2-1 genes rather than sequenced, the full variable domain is KAGVTQTPRYLIKTRGQQVTLSCSPISGHRSVSWYQQTPGQGLQFLFEYFSETQRNKGNFPGRFSGRQFSNSRSEMNVSTLELGDSALYLCASSPGQNYYNEQFFGPGTRLTVL.